A single sample gave rise to the 30 T cell receptor beta chains below, sequenced in a study of response to subunit inactivated influenza vaccine. TCRdb fed the RT-PCR reads into MiXCR, producing one record per CDR3 protein. The repertoire holds around 520,000 distinct CDR3 sequences, around 11% seen once, with around 9.6% in the top ten. The specimen comprised PBMCs from blood, sampled on the day of vaccination. The source of these receptors is a man aged 50 or older who received an inactivated influenza vaccine.

In its sample, this clonotype was seen a few times. The chain is built from TRBV20-1 and TRBJ2-1, with 11 positions matching TRBD2. The V gene end was trimmed by 7 bases and the J gene end by 8 bases; junction bases not matched to a gene: 10. Germline V gene lookup returns CDR1 DFQATT and CDR2 SNEGSKA (reference sequence). The CDR3 is made up of 14 amino acids. The CDR3 protein is CSGPLAGVGDEQFF. As DNA, the CDR3 is TGCAGTGGCCCACTAGCGGGAGTGGGGGATGAGCAGTTCTTC.

In regard to this clonotype: One junction end disagrees with the germline gene, perhaps due to a read error. This sequence joins TRBV4-3 and TRBJ2-1; no clear D gene. Germline V CDR1 and CDR2: LGHNA, YSLEER. The CDR3 runs 13 residues. CDR3 in amino acids: CACSQELLDEQFF. The DNA for the CDR3 is TGCGCCTGCAGCCAAGAACTACTGGATGAGCAGTTCTTC.

This clonotype was seen repeatedly, ten times or more. The chain is built from TRBV12-3 or TRBV12-4 and TRBJ1-5; D may be TRBD1 (6 bases). Trimming shortened V by 6 bases and J by 0 bases, and 9 bases separated the two germline ends. The length of the CDR3 is 14 residues. The CDR3 region is CASSQQGSNQPQHF. CDR3 in DNA: TGTGCCAGCAGCCAACAGGGTAGCAATCAGCCCCAGCATTTT.

The rearrangement links TRBV10-3 to TRBJ2-1, with unresolved D. Germline V gene lookup returns CDR1 ENHRY and CDR2 SYGVKD. This CDR3 is built from 16 residues. Trimming removed 6 bases from V and 0 bases from J, with 15 bases in between. DNA of the CDR3: TGTGCCATCAGCCCATACGTGGTCGGCTCCTACAATGAGCAGTTCTTC. Its translation is CAISPYVVGSYNEQFF.

The chain uses TRBV20-1 and TRBJ2-7; 8 bases map to TRBD2. Germline V gene lookup returns CDR1 DFQATT and CDR2 SNEGSKA (reference sequence). There are 18 residues in the CDR3. Losses at the gene ends were 5 bases for V and 0 bases for J; bases not matched to a gene: 18. Here the CDR3 reads CSADLPSGPGSSSYEQYF. The CDR3 DNA reads as TGCAGTGCTGATCTTCCTAGCGGGCCGGGTTCTAGCTCCTACGAGCAGTACTTC.

The table lists this clonotype with a few counts. This chain uses TRBV3-1 with TRBJ2-2; D possibly corresponds to TRBD2 (5 bases). The germline gives CDR1 LGHDT, CDR2 YNNKEL (reference sequence). The CDR3 extends over 19 amino acids. Trimming took 0 bases from V and 5 from J, leaving 22 bases between them. DNA for the CDR3: TGTGCCAGCAGCCAAGAAGAGTTTGGACTGGCTTTGGGAACCGGGGAGCTGTTTTTT. Its protein product is CASSQEEFGLALGTGELFF.

Of note for this clonotype: Possible read error: a much larger clone is one base away. V and J are TRBV29-1 and TRBJ2-3; 7 bases are shared with TRBD2. The CDR3 has 17 residues. In germline, CDR1 is SQVTM, CDR2 ANQGSEA. The CDR3 region is CSVGGIIKQRGTDTQFF. CDR3 nucleotides: TGCAGCGTTGGCGGCATAATCAAACAGCGGGGCACAGATACGCAGTTTTTT.

Here the CDR3 reads CASSLAEGTGIPEKLFF. CDR3 nucleotides: TGTGCCAGCAGTTTAGCGGAGGGAACAGGAATTCCCGAAAAACTGTTTTTT. The rearrangement joins TRBV12-3 or TRBV12-4 to TRBJ1-4; D is possibly TRBD1 (5 bases). This CDR3 spans 17 amino acids. Deletions cut 0 bases from V and 8 bases from J, with 19 bases between.

This clonotype turned up a few times. The V call is TRBV7-9, the J call TRBJ2-5, with 11 bases fitting TRBD2. CDR1 SEHNR and CDR2 FQNEAQ come from the germline V gene (reference sequence). The V and J ends lost 5 bases and 3 bases, in that order; junction bases with no gene match: 8. CDR3 length: 16 residues. The CDR3 nucleotides are TGTGCCAGCAGCCATAGTAGCGGGAGGGCCGAAGAGACCCAGTACTTC. This sequence encodes CASSHSSGRAEETQYF. Complete variable domain (other parts from reference TRBV7-9 and TRBJ2-5): DTGVSQNPRHKITKRGQNVTFRCDPISEHNRLYWYRQTLGQGPEFLTYFQNEAQLEKSRLLSDRFSAERPKGSFSTLEIQRTEQGDSAMYLCASSHSSGRAEETQYFGPGTRLLVL.

The chain recombines TRBV5-1 with TRBJ1-2; no clear D. V lost 4 bases and J 4 bases, leaving 11 bases between the germline ends. Germline CDR1 SGHRS, CDR2 YFSETQ. This CDR3 has 13 amino acids. CDR3 protein: CASSPGHGYGYTF. In DNA, the CDR3 is TGCGCCAGCAGCCCCGGCCACGGCTATGGCTACACCTTC.

The chain employs TRBV20-1 and TRBJ2-2; 10 positions match TRBD2. Germline assignment: CDR1 DFQATT and CDR2 SNEGSKA (reference sequence). Losses at the gene ends were 3 bases for V and 6 bases for J; bases not matched to a gene: 4. This CDR3 is built from 14 residues. CDR3 DNA: TGCAGTGCTAGGCCTAGCGGGAGTCCCGGGGAGCTGTTTTTT. Translation: CSARPSGSPGELFF.

V gene TRBV10-3 combines with J gene TRBJ1-5; D is undetermined. Germline V gives CDR1 ENHRY, CDR2 SYGVKD. V was trimmed by 0 bases and J by 3 bases, leaving 6 bases between them. This CDR3 contains 14 residues. CDR3: CAISESTDNQPQHF. The DNA for the CDR3 is TGTGCCATCAGTGAGTCTACCGACAATCAGCCCCAGCATTTT.

This clonotype was recorded a few times. The rearrangement joins TRBV20-1 to TRBJ2-1; 9 bases align to TRBD2. V was clipped by 6 bases and J by 4 bases; unmatched bases: 10. The CDR3 spans 15 residues. Germline lookup yields CDR1 DFQATT and CDR2 SNEGSKA (reference sequence). CDR3 protein: CSATGTSRGYNEQFF. The CDR3 DNA reads TGCAGTGCAACTGGGACTAGCCGGGGGTACAATGAGCAGTTCTTC.

The J gene is TRBJ2-5, the V gene TRBV29-1, with a possible D match to TRBD2 (6 bases). This CDR3 is built from 13 residues. The V gene's germline CDR1 is SQVTM and CDR2 ANQGSEA. Trimming stripped 6 bases from V and 4 bases from J, with 15 bases between. CDR3 nucleotide sequence: TGCAGCGTAGAGACTAGTTCTGGAGAGACCCAGTACTTC. It is translated as CSVETSSGETQYF.

This clonotype showed up just a few times. V gene TRBV20-1 combines with J gene TRBJ2-5; 9 bases line up with TRBD1. From germline, CDR1 is DFQATT and CDR2 SNEGSKA (reference sequence). The CDR3 is 15 amino acids. V trimming: 0 bases; J trimming: 5 bases; junction bases outside the gene matches: 7. DNA of the CDR3: TGCAGTGCTAGAGACATCGGGACAGGGCGCGAGACCCAGTACTTC. Translation gives CSARDIGTGRETQYF.

This clonotype was seen a few times. The V call is TRBV11-2, the J call TRBJ2-2; 8 bases fit TRBD1. Per the germline V gene, CDR1 is SGHAT and CDR2 is FQNNGV. Unmatched junction bases numbered 18, after V lost 3 bases and J lost 0 bases. The CDR3 runs to 21 residues. For the CDR3, the DNA is TGTGCCAGCAGCTTGCCAGGGGGCCCCAAGAGTTTGTTCGCGAACACCGGGGAGCTGTTTTTT. Residues: CASSLPGGPKSLFANTGELFF.

The chain has TRBV12-3 or TRBV12-4 and TRBJ2-3; 9 positions agree with TRBD2. V was clipped by 6 bases and J by 2 bases; unmatched bases: 6. CDR3 length equals 15 residues. The CDR3 is CASSLAGFTTDTQYF. For the CDR3, the DNA is TGTGCCAGCAGCCTAGCGGGATTTACCACAGATACGCAGTATTTT.

This clonotype was seen only a few times. The chain has TRBV7-9 and TRBJ2-5; the match to TRBD1 covers 8 bases. Germline CDR1 SEHNR, CDR2 FQNEAQ (reference sequence). The length of the CDR3 is 16 residues. With 4 bases clipped from V and 3 bases from J, the junction kept 10 bases outside the gene matches. The CDR3: CASSSGQDGVEETQYF. The CDR3 region has the DNA TGTGCCAGCAGCTCGGGACAGGATGGCGTAGAAGAGACCCAGTACTTC.

At least ten counts were recorded for this clonotype. The chain couples TRBV12-3 or TRBV12-4 to TRBJ1-3; D is ambiguous. The V end lost 0 bases, the J end lost 2 bases, and 5 bases lay between the germline ends. This CDR3 comprises 14 residues. The CDR3 reads CASSLAPAGNTIYF. The CDR3 region has the DNA TGTGCCAGCAGTTTAGCCCCCGCTGGAAACACCATATATTTT.

This clonotype has more than one count but fewer than ten. V gene TRBV20-1 combines with J gene TRBJ2-7; TRBD2 matches at 12 bases. Germline loops: CDR1 DFQATT, CDR2 SNEGSKA (reference sequence). The CDR3 totals 16 residues. The DNA for the CDR3 is TGCAGGGCACTAGCGGGGGGCCTTGGGGGCTCCTACGAGCAGTACTTC. This translates into CRALAGGLGGSYEQYF.

The sample holds a few counts of this clonotype. The CDR3 region is CASSAYRDRILQETQYF. The CDR3 nucleotides read TGTGCCAGCAGCGCCTACCGGGACAGAATATTACAAGAGACCCAGTACTTC. The V and J genes are TRBV7-2 and TRBJ2-5; 7 bases map to TRBD1. V lost 5 bases and J lost 2; bases outside the gene matches: 14. Per the germline V gene, CDR1 is SGHTA and CDR2 is FQGNSA. The CDR3 length is 17 residues.

The V call is TRBV7-9, the J call TRBJ1-6, with D possibly being TRBD1 (5 bases). The CDR3 covers 15 residues. Trimming cost V 1 base and J 7 bases, with 11 bases left between them. CDR1 SEHNR and CDR2 FQNEAQ come from the germline V gene (reference sequence). The CDR3 DNA reads as TGTGCCAGCAGCTTAGGGGCAGGGATGAATTCACCCCTCCACTTT. This gives the protein CASSLGAGMNSPLHF.

This sequence joins TRBV3-1 and TRBJ1-2, with 8 positions matching TRBD1. CDR3 length equals 15 residues. With 6 bases clipped from V and 7 bases from J, the junction kept 13 bases outside the gene matches. Looked up from germline, CDR1 is LGHDT and CDR2 is YNNKEL (reference sequence). The CDR3 loop is CASSPFQGARGGYTF. CDR3 coding DNA: TGTGCCAGCAGTCCCTTTCAGGGGGCGCGGGGTGGCTACACCTTC.

This sequence joins TRBV5-1 and TRBJ2-7; 8 bases fit TRBD1. V shed 3 bases and J 5 bases; nucleotides not matched to a gene: 7. The germline gives CDR1 SGHRS, CDR2 YFSETQ. The CDR3 is 14 residues long. The DNA for the CDR3 is TGCGCCAGCAGCTGGGGACAGGATTCCCACGAGCAGTACTTC. Its protein product is CASSWGQDSHEQYF.

V usage is TRBV30 and J usage is TRBJ2-7; 8 nucleotides align to TRBD1. Losses at the gene ends were 0 bases for V and 5 bases for J; bases not matched to a gene: 3. This CDR3 region has 13 residues. CDR1 and CDR2 (germline): GTSNPN, SVGIG (reference sequence). As DNA, the CDR3 is TGTGCCTGGAGTGTAGGGACAGGCAACGAGCAGTACTTC. Amino acid sequence: CAWSVGTGNEQYF.

This clonotype was recorded at least ten times. The chain couples TRBV20-1 to TRBJ1-5; tentative D call: TRBD1 (5 bases). Germline V CDR1 and CDR2: DFQATT, SNEGSKA (reference sequence). The V gene lost 6 bases and the J gene lost 12 bases, with 15 bases spanning the gap. This CDR3 has 11 residues. DNA of the CDR3: TGCAGTGCCCTCTGGGACGGGCTCCAGCATTTT. Protein: CSALWDGLQHF.

This clonotype was picked up a small number of times. The V gene is TRBV12-3 or TRBV12-4, the J gene TRBJ1-5; 9 bases align to TRBD1. This CDR3 is 18 amino acids long. With 6 bases clipped from V and 7 bases from J, the junction kept 19 bases outside the gene matches. CDR3 region: CASRLSPGQGKEWQPQHF. In DNA form, the CDR3 reads TGTGCCAGCAGACTCAGTCCGGGACAGGGTAAGGAGTGGCAGCCCCAGCATTTT.

The V and J genes are TRBV29-1 and TRBJ2-1, with D unresolved. CDR1 is SQVTM, CDR2 ANQGSEA, per germline. V was cut by 4 bases and J by 4 bases, with 8 bases left in between. The length of the CDR3 is 12 residues. CDR3 sequence (DNA): TGCAGCGTTGTGCTGGAGTACAATGAGCAGTTCTTC. Translated: CSVVLEYNEQFF.

The CDR3 DNA sequence: TGCAGCCTCAAGGAGGCAGGGGGCACAGATACGCAGTATTTT. It yields the protein CSLKEAGGTDTQYF. The gene calls are TRBV29-1 and TRBJ2-3, with D possibly matching TRBD1 (6 bases). CDR1 is SQVTM and CDR2 is ANQGSEA in the germline V gene. The CDR3 runs 14 residues. The ends were cut back, 8 bases at V and 1 base at J, with 16 bases in the middle.

CDR3: CASSLGSSGPTYEQYF. The CDR3 DNA sequence: TGCGCCAGCAGCTTGGGATCTAGCGGACCCACCTACGAGCAGTACTTC. J is TRBJ2-7 and V is TRBV5-1; 7 positions agree with TRBD2. CDR1 is SGHRS and CDR2 is YFSETQ in the germline V gene. This CDR3 has 16 residues. V was pared by 0 bases and J by 2 bases, with 8 bases of the junction left unmatched.